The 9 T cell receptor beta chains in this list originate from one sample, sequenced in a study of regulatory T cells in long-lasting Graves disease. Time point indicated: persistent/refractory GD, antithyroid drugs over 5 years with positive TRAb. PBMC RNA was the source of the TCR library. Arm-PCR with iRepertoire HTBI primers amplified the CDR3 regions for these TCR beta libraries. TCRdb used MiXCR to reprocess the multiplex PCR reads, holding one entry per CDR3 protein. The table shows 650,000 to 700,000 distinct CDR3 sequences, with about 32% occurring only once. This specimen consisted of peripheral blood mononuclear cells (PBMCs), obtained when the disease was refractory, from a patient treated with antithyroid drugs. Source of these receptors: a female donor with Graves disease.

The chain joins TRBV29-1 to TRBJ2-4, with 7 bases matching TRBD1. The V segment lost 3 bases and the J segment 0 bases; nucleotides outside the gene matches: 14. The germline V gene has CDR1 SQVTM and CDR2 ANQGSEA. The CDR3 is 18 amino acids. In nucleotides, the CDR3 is TGCAGCGTTGAGACAGGGTCTCTATCGTCGCTAGCCAAAAACATTCAGTACTTC. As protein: CSVETGSLSSLAKNIQYF.

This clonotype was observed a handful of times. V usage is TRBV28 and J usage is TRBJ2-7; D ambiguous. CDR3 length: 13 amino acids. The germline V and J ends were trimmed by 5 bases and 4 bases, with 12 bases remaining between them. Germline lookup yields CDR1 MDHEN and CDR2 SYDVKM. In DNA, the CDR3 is TGTGCCAGCAGTACCCAGGTGGGGTACGAGCAGTACTTC. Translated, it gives CASSTQVGYEQYF. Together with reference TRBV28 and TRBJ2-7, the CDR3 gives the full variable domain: DVKVTQSSRYLVKRTGEKVFLECVQDMDHENMFWYRQDPGLGLRLIYFSYDVKMKEKGDIPEGYSVSREKKERFSLILESASTNQTSMYLCASSTQVGYEQYFGPGTRLTVT.

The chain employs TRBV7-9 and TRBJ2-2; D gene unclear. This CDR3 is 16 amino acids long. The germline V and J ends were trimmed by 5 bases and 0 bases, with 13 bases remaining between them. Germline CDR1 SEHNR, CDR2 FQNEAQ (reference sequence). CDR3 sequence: CASSGGRHANTGELFF. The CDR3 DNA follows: TGTGCCAGCAGCGGCGGACGCCACGCGAACACCGGGGAGCTGTTTTTT.

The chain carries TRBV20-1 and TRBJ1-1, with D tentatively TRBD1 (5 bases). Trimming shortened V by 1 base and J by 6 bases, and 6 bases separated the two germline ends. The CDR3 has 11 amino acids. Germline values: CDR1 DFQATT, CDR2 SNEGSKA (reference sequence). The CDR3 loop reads CSARAGPEAFF. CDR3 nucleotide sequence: TGCAGTGCTAGAGCGGGGCCTGAAGCTTTCTTT.

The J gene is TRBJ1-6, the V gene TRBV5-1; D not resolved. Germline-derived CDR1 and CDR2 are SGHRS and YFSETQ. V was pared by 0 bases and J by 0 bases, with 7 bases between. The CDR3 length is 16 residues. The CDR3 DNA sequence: TGCGCCAGCAGCTTGGGGCATAGCTCCTATAATTCACCCCTCCACTTT. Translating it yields CASSLGHSSYNSPLHF.

CDR3 DNA: TGTGCCAGCAGCTTAGGGGGACGGGACAGCTCCTACGAGCAGTACTTC. Translating gives CASSLGGRDSSYEQYF. J is TRBJ2-7 and V is TRBV13, with 7 positions matching TRBD1. V shed 0 bases, J shed 0 bases, and the junction held 5 bases outside the gene matches. Per the germline V gene, CDR1 is PRHDT and CDR2 is FYEKMQ (reference sequence). The CDR3 is made up of 16 amino acids.

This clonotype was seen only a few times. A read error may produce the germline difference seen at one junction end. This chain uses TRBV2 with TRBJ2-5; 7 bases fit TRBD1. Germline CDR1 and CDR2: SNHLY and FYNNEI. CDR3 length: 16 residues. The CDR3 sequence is CASSEALTGLQETQYF. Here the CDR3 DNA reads TGTGCCAGCAGTGAAGCGTTGACAGGGCTTCAAGAGACCCAATACTTC.

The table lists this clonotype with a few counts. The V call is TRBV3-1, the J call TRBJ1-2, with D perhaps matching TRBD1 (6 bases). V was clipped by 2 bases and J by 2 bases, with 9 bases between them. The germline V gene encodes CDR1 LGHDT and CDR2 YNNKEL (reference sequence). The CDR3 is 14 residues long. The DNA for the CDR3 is TGTGCCAGCAGCCAACGGACAGTAAACTATGGCTACACCTTC. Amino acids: CASSQRTVNYGYTF.

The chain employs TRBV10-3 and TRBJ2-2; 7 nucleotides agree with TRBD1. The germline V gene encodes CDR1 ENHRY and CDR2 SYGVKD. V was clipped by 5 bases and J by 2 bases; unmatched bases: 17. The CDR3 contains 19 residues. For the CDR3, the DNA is TGTGCCATCAGTCAAACGGGACAGCCCTCCTGGGGAAACACCGGGGAGCTGTTTTTT. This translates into CAISQTGQPSWGNTGELFF.